The rows below give T cell receptor beta chains drawn from one sample of a study of cytotoxic CD8 clonotypes in ibrutinib-treated CLL. Produced via immunoSEQ multiplex PCR; TCRdb's table is partial and in-frame only. In the table there are roughly 160,000 clones, under 85% of which are singletons. The sequencing here drew on PBMCs, taken after 24 months of ibrutinib treatment. All receptors derive from a human donor with chronic lymphocytic leukemia. Each CDR3 is given with its conserved first and last residue. The D gene is left open where the match is weak. Part of the rows lack a size; the others show once, few, many or a class for expanded clones.

j_call,d_call,v_call,clone_size,cdr3_aa,cdr3_nt
TRBJ2-5,-,TRBV5-8,once,CASSKYISMGGMETQYF,TGTGCCAGCAGCAAATACATCTCGATGGGCGGAATGGAGACCCAGTACTTC
TRBJ2-3,TRBD2,TRBV27,-,CASSRTGTSGGDTQYF,TGTGCCAGCAGTAGGACCGGGACTAGCGGGGGAGATACGCAGTATTTT
TRBJ1-2,TRBD1,TRBV19,few,CASMSDRGHGYTF,TGTGCCAGTATGTCGGACAGGGGGCATGGCTACACCTTC
TRBJ2-7,TRBD2,TRBV28,-,CASSEWTSGLYEQYF,TGTGCCAGCAGTGAATGGACTAGCGGGCTGTACGAGCAGTACTTC
TRBJ2-7,-,TRBV28,-,CASSFNFPSYEQYF,TGTGCCAGCAGTTTTAACTTCCCCTCCTACGAGCAGTACTTC
TRBJ2-1,-,TRBV28,many,CASSSSGVAYNEQFF,TGTGCCAGCAGTTCGTCAGGTGTCGCCTACAATGAGCAGTTCTTC
TRBJ2-1,-,TRBV9,-,CASSVGNRHDYNEQFF,TGTGCCAGCAGCGTAGGAAATCGTCATGACTACAATGAGCAGTTCTTC
TRBJ1-1,TRBD1,TRBV6-5,-,CASNKQGQEAEAFF,TGTGCCAGCAACAAACAGGGGCAGGAGGCTGAAGCTTTCTTT
TRBJ1-1,-,TRBV6-5,-,CACLRWGSTEAFF,TGTGCCTGCCTAAGATGGGGGTCCACTGAAGCTTTCTTT
TRBJ2-1,-,TRBV11-2,-,CASSNLVYEQFF,TGTGCCAGCAGCAACCTGGTATATGAGCAGTTCTTC
TRBJ2-3,-,TRBV7-2,-,CASSARASTDTQYF,TGTGCCAGCAGCGCTAGGGCTAGCACAGATACGCAGTATTTT
TRBJ2-7,-,TRBV5-1,-,CASSIPPPSGATYEQYF,TGCGCCAGCAGCATCCCGCCACCCTCAGGGGCGACCTACGAGCAGTACTTC
TRBJ1-2,-,TRBV5-1,-,CASSSTTQGNAGYTF,TGCGCCAGCAGCTCGACTACACAGGGTAACGCTGGCTACACCTTC
TRBJ1-4,-,TRBV6-5,-,CASSYGRVEKLFF,TGTGCCAGCAGTTACGGGCGGGTAGAAAAACTGTTTTTT
TRBJ2-3,-,TRBV2,-,CASTAGLSLNIDTQYF,TGTGCCAGCACTGCGGGGCTCAGCTTGAATATCGATACGCAGTATTTT
TRBJ1-5,TRBD1,TRBV30,once,CAWRPGQGMSNQPQHF,TGTGCCTGGAGACCCGGACAGGGGATGAGCAATCAGCCCCAGCATTTT
TRBJ2-3,TRBD2,TRBV2,-,CASSVGVSSGGTDTQYF,TGTGCCAGCAGTGTGGGCGTTTCTAGCGGGGGCACAGATACGCAGTATTTT
TRBJ1-2,-,TRBV2,-,CASSLLGTAANYGYTF,TGTGCCAGCAGCTTACTTGGGACCGCAGCTAACTATGGCTACACCTTC
TRBJ2-3,TRBD2,TRBV9,-,CASSVQPSGRADTQYF,TGTGCCAGCAGCGTACAACCTAGCGGGAGGGCCGATACGCAGTATTTT
TRBJ2-7,-,TRBV5-6,-,CASSWFPEPGAYEQYF,TGTGCCAGCAGCTGGTTTCCAGAGCCAGGAGCCTACGAGCAGTACTTC
TRBJ1-2,-,TRBV6-5,-,CASSYFLHTYTF,TGTGCCAGCAGTTACTTCCTGCATACCTACACCTTC
TRBJ2-5,TRBD2,TRBV5-4,once,CASSLATLAGGQETQYF,TGTGCCAGCAGCTTAGCGACTTTGGCGGGGGGCCAAGAGACCCAGTACTTC
TRBJ2-1,-,TRBV7-9,-,CASSLVWATSSYNEQFF,TGTGCCAGCAGCTTAGTTTGGGCGACTAGCTCCTACAATGAGCAGTTCTTC
TRBJ1-2,-,TRBV30,-,CAAGQINRGYTF,TGTGCCGCGGGGCAGATTAACCGGGGCTACACCTTC
TRBJ1-4,-,TRBV7-9,-,CASSLQTGQEKLFF,TGTGCCAGCAGCTTACAAACAGGGCAAGAAAAACTGTTTTTT
TRBJ2-2,-,TRBV21-1,many,CASSVCYRGAVF,TGTGCCAGCAGCGTATGCTACCGGGGAGCTGTTTTT
TRBJ1-2,-,TRBV2,-,CASKGEGHYGYTF,TGTGCCAGCAAAGGCGAGGGGCACTATGGCTACACCTTC
TRBJ2-1,-,TRBV19,once,CASSPQQNNEQFF,TGTGCCAGTAGCCCCCAACAAAACAATGAGCAGTTCTTC
TRBJ2-4,TRBD1,TRBV5-1,-,CASSPAPRTGGLNIQYF,TGCGCCAGCAGCCCCGCCCCTAGGACAGGGGGCTTAAACATTCAGTACTTC
TRBJ1-2,TRBD1,TRBV7-2,-,CASSLSQGADGYTF,TGTGCCAGCAGCTTATCACAGGGGGCTGATGGCTACACCTTC
TRBJ1-2,-,TRBV6-1,-,CASRLVMDGYTF,TGTGCCAGCAGGCTGGTGATGGATGGCTACACCTTC
TRBJ2-5,-,TRBV18,-,CASSPLSLTAGETQYF,TGTGCCAGCTCACCACTTTCCCTAACAGCGGGAGAGACCCAGTACTTC
TRBJ2-7,-,TRBV6-1,-,CASSAGVVYEQYF,TGTGCCAGCAGTGCGGGGGTGGTCTACGAGCAGTACTTC
TRBJ1-3,-,TRBV15,-,CATSRDGAGAGNTIYF,TGTGCCACCAGCAGAGATGGGGCAGGCGCTGGAAACACCATATATTTT
TRBJ2-4,TRBD2,TRBV6-1,-,CASRAGGDKNIQYF,TGTGCCAGCAGGGCGGGAGGGGATAAAAACATTCAGTACTTC
TRBJ2-7,TRBD2,TRBV11-3,-,CASSGLAGVNEQYF,TGTGCCAGCAGCGGACTAGCGGGAGTGAACGAGCAGTACTTC
TRBJ2-5,-,TRBV18,few,CASSHTGFQETQYF,TGTGCCAGCTCACATACAGGGTTTCAAGAGACCCAGTACTTC
TRBJ2-2,-,TRBV6-5,-,CASSYVSGGELFF,TGTGCCAGCAGTTACGTGTCGGGCGGGGAGCTGTTTTTT
TRBJ2-1,TRBD2,TRBV5-1,-,CASSLLLTSGKYNEQFF,TGCGCCAGCAGCTTGCTCCTGACTAGCGGGAAGTACAATGAGCAGTTCTTC
TRBJ1-1,-,TRBV18,-,CASLNRREGEAFF,TGTGCCAGCTTAAACCGCCGGGAGGGAGAAGCTTTCTTT
TRBJ2-7,-,TRBV7-9,-,CASSLDGKYEQYF,TGTGCCAGCAGCTTAGACGGCAAATACGAGCAGTACTTC
TRBJ2-7,TRBD1,TRBV10-2,once,CASREGQGHYEQYF,TGCGCCAGCAGAGAGGGACAGGGTCACTACGAGCAGTACTTC
TRBJ2-1,-,TRBV6-6,-,CAARSRSYNEQFF,TGTGCCGCCAGGTCCCGCTCCTACAATGAGCAGTTCTTC
TRBJ1-4,TRBD1,TRBV7-2,-,CASSHGTGYEKLFF,TGTGCCAGCAGCCACGGGACAGGGTATGAAAAACTGTTTTTT
TRBJ1-5,TRBD1,TRBV7-8,once,CASSLGTGANQPQHF,TGTGCCAGCAGCTTAGGAACAGGGGCCAATCAGCCCCAGCATTTT
TRBJ1-1,-,TRBV15,-,CATSRDLESTEAFF,TGTGCCACCAGCAGAGATCTGGAATCCACTGAAGCTTTCTTT
TRBJ2-7,-,TRBV7-2,-,CASRLASGSSYEQYF,TGTGCCAGCAGATTAGCAAGTGGAAGCTCCTACGAGCAGTACTTC
TRBJ1-6,TRBD1,TRBV6-5,few,CASSYSQTGNNSPLHF,TGTGCCAGCAGTTATTCCCAGACAGGGAATAATTCACCCCTCCACTTT
TRBJ1-1,-,TRBV19,-,CASSPREGRTEAFF,TGTGCCAGTAGTCCCCGGGAGGGGCGGACTGAAGCTTTCTTT
TRBJ1-2,TRBD1,TRBV2,-,CARLGTESNYGYTF,TGTGCCAGGCTAGGGACAGAGAGTAACTATGGCTACACCTTC
TRBJ1-2,-,TRBV6-1,-,CASSPTDNYGYTF,TGTGCCAGCAGCCCGACAGATAACTATGGCTACACCTTC
TRBJ1-3,-,TRBV11-3,-,CASSLDGADTIYF,TGTGCCAGCAGCTTAGACGGAGCCGACACCATATATTTT
TRBJ1-3,TRBD1,TRBV4-2,once,CASSHPSTGATGNTIYF,TGTGCCAGCAGCCACCCCTCGACAGGGGCCACTGGAAACACCATATATTTT
TRBJ2-1,-,TRBV5-1,-,CASSLEQSYNEQFF,TGCGCCAGCAGCTTGGAGCAATCCTACAATGAGCAGTTCTTC
TRBJ2-1,-,TRBV27,-,CASSLYFAGQFF,TGTGCCAGCAGTTTATACTTTGCCGGGCAGTTCTTC
TRBJ2-1,-,TRBV18,-,CASAYELGGGNNNNEQFF,TGTGCCAGCGCGTACGAATTGGGAGGTGGTAACAATAACAATGAGCAGTTCTTC
TRBJ2-3,TRBD2,TRBV10-3,-,CAIGTSVADTQYF,TGTGCCATCGGGACTAGTGTTGCGGATACGCAGTATTTT
TRBJ1-1,-,TRBV27,-,CASSPGTKNTEAFF,TGTGCCAGCAGTCCCGGGACTAAGAACACTGAAGCTTTCTTT